Listed below are T cell receptor beta chains from one sample, sequenced in a study of OX40 agonist ivuxolimab in advanced cancers. TCRdb's table, derived via immunoSEQ multiplex PCR, lists solely in-frame clones and lacks some. The sample carries some 61,000 clones, roughly 81% recorded once. Sequencing used CD4+ or CD8+ T cells sorted from blood, obtained in a trial of the OX40 agonist ivuxolimab. The receptors were gathered from an adult with an advanced solid tumor such as melanoma, head and neck, liver or kidney cancer. CDR3s include the opening cysteine and the closing phenylalanine or tryptophan. D genes are given only for firm matches. Only part of the rows carry a size: once, few, many, or a class if the clone is expanded.

abundance	len	v_gene	j_gene	d_gene	CDR3aa	CDR3nt
NA	13	TRBV7-6	TRBJ1-2	NA	CASSGVGGSGYTF	TGTGCCAGCAGCGGGGTCGGGGGTTCTGGCTACACCTTC
many	15	TRBV27	TRBJ1-2	NA	CASSLPAANLYGYTF	TGTGCCAGCAGTTTACCGGCCGCGAACCTTTATGGCTACACCTTC
NA	15	TRBV19	TRBJ1-5	TRBD1	CASRQGRELGQPQHF	TGTGCCAGTCGACAGGGACGGGAACTGGGACAGCCCCAGCATTTT
NA	15	TRBV6-6	TRBJ2-1	TRBD2	CASSYSGSSYNEQFF	TGTGCCAGCAGTTATAGCGGGAGCTCCTACAATGAGCAGTTCTTC
NA	15	TRBV11-2	TRBJ1-6	TRBD1	CASSLDRGSNSPLHF	TGTGCCAGCAGCTTAGACAGGGGGTCTAATTCACCCCTCCACTTT
NA	18	TRBV27	TRBJ2-1	TRBD2	CASSLSLISGRRYNEQFF	TGTGCCAGCAGTTTATCTCTGATAAGCGGGAGGCGATACAATGAGCAGTTCTTC
NA	13	TRBV11-3	TRBJ2-7	TRBD2	CASSGTSGLPGNF	TGTGCCAGCAGCGGGACTAGCGGACTCCCAGGGAACTTC
NA	14	TRBV10-3	TRBJ1-1	NA	CAISERVMNTEAFF	TGTGCCATCAGTGAGAGGGTTATGAACACTGAAGCTTTCTTT
NA	12	TRBV6-5	TRBJ2-5	NA	CASSHLGETQYF	TGTGCCAGCAGTCACCTAGGAGAGACCCAGTACTTC
NA	13	TRBV19	TRBJ2-5	TRBD2	CASSGTSLETQYF	TGTGCCAGTAGCGGGACTAGTTTGGAGACCCAGTACTTC
once	19	TRBV13	TRBJ2-2	NA	CASSSEIQGWGTVTGELFF	TGTGCCAGCAGCTCGGAAATTCAGGGCTGGGGGACCGTCACCGGGGAGCTGTTTTTT
NA	15	TRBV5-6	TRBJ2-1	TRBD1	CASSLGDRPYNEQFF	TGTGCCAGCAGCTTAGGGGACAGGCCCTACAATGAGCAGTTCTTC
NA	15	TRBV2	TRBJ2-1	TRBD2	CASSDGASGNNEQFF	TGTGCCAGCAGCGACGGGGCTAGCGGGAACAATGAGCAGTTCTTC
NA	11	TRBV7-9	TRBJ2-2	NA	CASQRTGELFF	TGTGCCAGCCAGAGGACCGGGGAGCTGTTTTTT
NA	14	TRBV7-9	TRBJ2-3	TRBD2	CASSLAGTSDTQYF	TGTGCCAGCAGCTTAGCCGGGACTAGCGATACGCAGTATTTT
NA	14	TRBV5-1	TRBJ2-3	NA	CASRYRTSTDTQYF	TGCGCCAGCAGGTACAGAACTAGCACAGATACGCAGTATTTT
NA	20	TRBV18	TRBJ1-4	TRBD1	CASSPQNMAGPGQQDEKLFF	TGTGCCAGCTCACCACAGAACATGGCCGGGCCGGGACAGCAGGATGAAAAACTGTTTTTT
once	14	TRBV6-7	TRBJ1-1	NA	CASSCQAGGTEAFF	TGTGCCAGCAGTTGCCAGGCGGGCGGCACTGAAGCTTTCTTT
NA	16	TRBV28	TRBJ2-7	NA	CASRGRWRGEGYEQYF	TGTGCCAGCAGAGGACGCTGGAGAGGGGAAGGTTACGAGCAGTACTTC
NA	12	TRBV5-4	TRBJ2-6	NA	CASSLQGNVLTF	TGTGCCAGCAGTCTGCAGGGAAACGTCCTGACTTTC
NA	13	TRBV5-1	TRBJ1-2	NA	CASRSGLIYGYTF	TGCGCCAGCAGGTCTGGACTGATCTATGGCTACACCTTC
NA	18	TRBV5-6	TRBJ2-1	TRBD2	CASSLFSSGLSIRNEQFF	TGTGCCAGCAGCTTGTTTTCTAGCGGACTCTCCATCCGCAATGAGCAGTTCTTC
NA	16	TRBV9	TRBJ2-3	TRBD2	CASSYSGGVGTDTQYF	TGTGCCAGCAGCTACTCGGGAGGGGTGGGCACAGATACGCAGTATTTT
NA	14	TRBV2	TRBJ2-7	NA	CASSSTGRTYEQYF	TGTGCCAGCAGTTCCACAGGGAGGACCTACGAGCAGTACTTC
NA	12	TRBV11-2	TRBJ2-1	NA	CASSLSRSRPFF	TGTGCCAGCAGCCTATCTCGAAGTCGCCCGTTCTTC
NA	18	TRBV30	TRBJ2-5	TRBD1	CAWSVIFDRGLWVETQYF	TGTGCCTGGAGTGTAATATTTGACAGGGGGCTTTGGGTAGAGACCCAGTACTTC